This T cell receptor beta chain was identified in a study of shared clonotypes between healthy human individuals. Study-wide background: Donors were a couple of women and a few men aged 18 to 49. Overall study results and limits: Few donors restricted represented genetic and exposure-history diversity.

In the authors' methods: Filtering differed since immunoSEQ provided only junctions, with no quality scores. The table came from immunoSEQ multiplex PCR; TCRdb's copy has only in-frame clones and leaves some out. V and J calls and clone size are copied from that table; D and trimming were computed from the DNA. The repertoire holds roughly 500,000 clones, with around 79% as singletons. The germline V gene encodes CDR1 KGHSH and CDR2 LQKENI. V was clipped by 3 bases and J by 3 bases, with 11 bases between them. This CDR3 is 14 amino acids long. Comment on this clone: Its antigen is still unknown.

The TCR originated in a woman aged 40 to 50 in good health. Some clones in this sample may be carry-over from other donors' samples. Material for sequencing was PBMCs. The chain joins TRBV18 to TRBJ2-5; no reliable D call. The CDR3 DNA reads TGTGCCAGCTCACCGTCCCCAGGTGAAGAGACCCAGTACTTC. Translating it yields CASSPSPGEETQYF. The full variable domain, rest sourced from reference TRBV18 and TRBJ2-5, is NAGVMQNPRHLVRRRGQEARLRCSPMKGHSHVYWYRQLPEEGLKFMVYLQKENIIDESGMPKERFSAEFPKEGPSILRIQQVVRGDSAAYFCASSPSPGEETQYFGPGTRLLVL.